Listed here are 20 T cell receptor beta chains from one sample, sequenced in a study of CD8 T cells in ankylosing spondylitis. TCRdb called the 5' RACE reads again in MiXCR, with one record for every CDR3 protein. In the table there are 300,000 to 350,000 distinct CDR3 sequences, more than 20% of which are singletons. The sequenced material came from blood, either unsorted or a sorted T cell fraction (not recorded which). The receptor set was obtained from a female donor with ankylosing spondylitis or in good health (not recorded which).

The rearrangement links TRBV5-1 to TRBJ1-1; D is uncertain. The germline gives CDR1 SGHRS, CDR2 YFSETQ. Trimming stripped 3 bases from V and 1 base from J, with 16 bases between. This CDR3 comprises 16 residues. The CDR3 bases are TGCGCCAGCAGCTCGTCTCCGGGCAGCAAGAACACTGAAGCTTTCTTT. Its protein is CASSSSPGSKNTEAFF. The whole variable domain, filled in from reference TRBV5-1 and TRBJ1-1, reads KAGVTQTPRYLIKTRGQQVTLSCSPISGHRSVSWYQQTPGQGLQFLFEYFSETQRNKGNFPGRFSGRQFSNSRSEMNVSTLELGDSALYLCASSSSPGSKNTEAFFGQGTRLTVV.

J is TRBJ2-5 and V is TRBV9, with D perhaps matching TRBD1 (5 bases). CDR1 is SGDLS and CDR2 is YYNGEE in the germline V gene. V lost 1 base and J 3 bases, leaving 10 bases between the germline ends. The CDR3 totals 14 residues. The CDR3 sequence: CASSVRGTKETQYF. CDR3 DNA: TGTGCCAGCAGCGTAAGGGGTACTAAAGAGACCCAGTACTTC.

The V gene is TRBV6-1, the J gene TRBJ2-3, with 8 bases identical to TRBD2. The CDR3 is 16 amino acids. CDR1 and CDR2 (germline): MNHNS, SASEGT. Germline trimming cut 3 bases from V and 3 bases from J; bases unmatched to any gene: 8. Written as DNA, the CDR3 is TGTGCCAGCAGTGATTTTGCGGGAGGAGGGACAGATACGCAGTATTTT. Protein sequence: CASSDFAGGGTDTQYF.

J is TRBJ2-1 and V is TRBV25-1; D is possibly TRBD1 (6 bases). Germline values: CDR1 MGHDK, CDR2 SYGVNS. The CDR3 spans 17 residues. V dropped 3 bases and J dropped 7 bases, with 22 bases sitting between them. CDR3 in amino acids: CASSDSSGRGYGNEQFF. CDR3 DNA sequence: TGTGCCAGCAGTGACTCCTCTGGCAGGGGATACGGGAATGAGCAGTTCTTC.

The chain employs TRBV19 and TRBJ1-2, with 7 bases lining up with TRBD1. After removal of 5 bases from V and 4 bases from J, the junction contained 7 bases not matched to a gene. There are 14 residues in the CDR3. Germline CDR1 and CDR2: LNHDA and SQIVND (reference sequence). CDR3 nucleotides: TGTGCCAGTAGTCAACAGGGGATCGGCTATGGCTACACCTTC. It yields the protein CASSQQGIGYGYTF.

This clonotype was picked up a small number of times. The J gene is TRBJ2-5, the V gene TRBV5-1; TRBD2 is a possible D gene (6 bases). Germline loops: CDR1 SGHRS, CDR2 YFSETQ. This CDR3 is built from 15 residues. With 4 bases removed from V and 5 bases from J, the gap between germline ends came to 18 bases. CDR3 sequence: CASSLDKTRGETQYF. CDR3 nucleotides: TGCGCCAGCAGCCTTGACAAGACCCGGGGGGAGACCCAGTACTTC.

The chain couples TRBV7-9 to TRBJ2-1; D gene unclear. Germline lookup yields CDR1 SEHNR and CDR2 FQNEAQ (reference sequence). This CDR3 has 13 residues. The V gene lost 0 bases and the J gene lost 9 bases, with 9 bases spanning the gap. The DNA for the CDR3 is TGTGCCAGCAGCTTAGCTTCCACAGCTGAGCAGTTCTTC. This translates into CASSLASTAEQFF.

This clonotype was seen many times. The V gene is TRBV5-1, the J gene TRBJ1-1; a possible D gene is TRBD1 (5 bases). Germline V gives CDR1 SGHRS, CDR2 YFSETQ. Trimming shortened V by 8 bases and J by 3 bases, and 23 bases separated the two germline ends. This CDR3 spans 16 amino acids. In DNA form, the CDR3 reads TGCGCCAGAACAACTGGGACGTTGGGATTGGACACTGAAGCTTTCTTT. Translating gives CARTTGTLGLDTEAFF.

The chain joins TRBV20-1 to TRBJ2-7; D might be TRBD2 (5 bases). The CDR3 is 13 residues long. Germline CDR1 DFQATT, CDR2 SNEGSKA (reference sequence). The V and J ends lost 7 bases and 3 bases respectively, with 16 bases between them. CDR3: CSVTRGSIYEQYF. CDR3 sequence (DNA): TGCAGTGTAACTAGAGGGAGTATCTACGAGCAGTACTTC.

This clonotype was counted between two and nine times. The chain carries TRBV6-2 or TRBV6-3 and TRBJ1-1; D might be TRBD1 (5 bases). The V end lost 6 bases, the J end lost 4 bases, and 12 bases lay between the germline ends. Germline loops: CDR1 MNHEY, CDR2 SVGEGT. This CDR3 is built from 13 residues. In DNA, the CDR3 is TGTGCCAGCAGCCCCGGACAATTCACTGAAGCTTTCTTT. Its translation is CASSPGQFTEAFF.

The chain employs TRBV6-2 or TRBV6-3 and TRBJ1-4; D unresolved. This CDR3 is built from 15 residues. V shed 6 bases and J shed 1 base, with 12 bases lying between them. CDR1 MNHEY and CDR2 SVGEGT come from the germline V gene. This CDR3 is CASSRQALTNEKLFF. Here the CDR3 DNA reads TGTGCCAGCAGCCGACAAGCCTTAACTAATGAAAAACTGTTTTTT.

The rearrangement joins TRBV7-9 to TRBJ1-2; 8 nucleotides agree with TRBD1. V lost 4 bases and J lost 8; bases outside the gene matches: 6. CDR1 and CDR2 (germline): SEHNR, FQNEAQ (reference sequence). CDR3 size: 13 residues. The CDR3: CASSSDRDRGYTF. The CDR3 nucleotides are TGTGCCAGCAGCTCGGACAGGGATCGCGGCTACACCTTC.

V and J are TRBV4-3 and TRBJ1-1; D gene uncertain. CDR1 and CDR2 (germline): LGHNA, YSLEER. Trimming shortened V by 0 bases and J by 8 bases, and 10 bases separated the two germline ends. The CDR3 loop spans 13 amino acids. The CDR3: CASSQDLGREAFF. The CDR3, as DNA: TGCGCCAGCAGCCAAGATCTTGGAAGGGAAGCTTTCTTT.

V gene TRBV11-2 combines with J gene TRBJ2-1, with 11 positions matching TRBD2. V trimming: 7 bases; J trimming: 3 bases; junction bases outside the gene matches: 5. The CDR3 runs 15 residues. CDR1 and CDR2 (germline): SGHAT, FQNNGV. Written as DNA, the CDR3 is TGTGCCAGCATCTCGGGGACTAGCGGCTACAATGAGCAGTTCTTC. Amino acids: CASISGTSGYNEQFF.

The chain combines TRBV6-5 with TRBJ1-2, with a tentative D call TRBD1 (5 bases). This CDR3 is 14 amino acids long. V dropped 0 bases and J dropped 7 bases, with 12 bases sitting between them. CDR1 and CDR2 (germline): MNHEY, SVGAGI. CDR3 loop: CASSYSKGESGYTF. Written as DNA, the CDR3 is TGTGCCAGCAGTTACTCGAAAGGGGAGTCTGGCTACACCTTC.

This clonotype was seen a few times. The CDR3 DNA reads TGTGCCAGCAGTAACCTGGGGCTAGCTGGTGAGCAGTTCTTC. Translation gives CASSNLGLAGEQFF. The chain combines TRBV6-5 with TRBJ2-1, with D perhaps being TRBD1 or TRBD2 (5 bases each). The CDR3 extends over 14 amino acids. The V end was cut by 5 bases, the J end by 9 bases, with 17 bases between. Germline V gene sequence: CDR1 MNHEY, CDR2 SVGAGI.

The CDR3 nucleotides are TGTGCCAGCAGCCCGCAAACTAGGGTCTACGAGCAGTACTTC. Its protein is CASSPQTRVYEQYF. The chain links TRBV7-2 to TRBJ2-7; D possibly corresponds to TRBD2 (5 bases). The germline V gene encodes CDR1 SGHTA and CDR2 FQGNSA. Trimming stripped 5 bases from V and 3 bases from J, with 14 bases between. This CDR3 has 14 amino acids.

This clonotype was seen only a few times. J is TRBJ2-7 and V is TRBV10-3, with D unresolved. The CDR3 spans 12 residues. Germline loops: CDR1 ENHRY, CDR2 SYGVKD. Deletions cut 7 bases from V and 3 bases from J, with 10 bases between. This CDR3 reads CAIMSTDYEQYF. The CDR3 coding sequence is TGTGCCATCATGAGCACTGACTACGAGCAGTACTTC.

J is TRBJ1-1 and V is TRBV7-8; possibly TRBD1 for D (6 bases). Trimming took off 1 base at V and 8 bases at J, with 8 bases between the two ends. Germline V gives CDR1 SGHVS, CDR2 FQNEAQ. The CDR3 has 12 residues. For the CDR3, the DNA is TGTGCCAGCAGCTTAGACGACAGGGAAGCTTTCTTT. It codes for CASSLDDREAFF.

This clonotype was detected ten times or more. The CDR3 is CASSDSPLPNANTGELFF. CDR3 sequence (DNA): TGTGCCAGCAGTGACTCGCCCCTACCGAACGCGAACACCGGGGAGCTGTTTTTT. The chain carries TRBV6-4 and TRBJ2-2; D not resolved. The CDR3 is made up of 18 amino acids. V was pared by 0 bases and J by 0 bases, with 14 bases between. Looked up from germline, CDR1 is MRHNA and CDR2 is SNTAGT.